This note documents a single T cell receptor (beta chain) sequence. The data derive from a study of blood T cell repertoires in COVID-19. Study summary: Some COVID-19 samples were acute and others convalescent; all came from the United States, Italy and Spain. PBMCs, B-cell-depleted T cells, or T cells were the source of the cDNA or gDNA that made up the material.

In the original processing: Reference gene primer amplification gave estimated nucleated cell counts. The method was immunoSEQ multiplex PCR; TCRdb's version includes in-frame clones alone and lacks a portion of them. That table supplies the V and J calls and clone size; D and trimming were determined from the DNA. The sample includes some 90,000 clones, about nine tenths of them seen just once. Germline-derived CDR1 and CDR2 are SNHLY and FYNNEI. This CDR3 is 16 amino acids long. J lost 5 bases, V lost 4 bases, and 10 bases had no gene match. The source of this sequence is a man aged 50 or older with acute or convalescent COVID-19. The sample was peripheral blood. V usage is TRBV2 and J usage is TRBJ2-1; 8 nucleotides match TRBD1. The CDR3 DNA sequence: TGTGCCAGCAGTGGGTTGGGGGACAGGATCCACAATGAGCAGTTCTTC. Translated, it gives CASSGLGDRIHNEQFF.